This is a list of T cell receptor beta chains from one sample in a study of blood T cell repertoires in COVID-19. The method was immunoSEQ multiplex PCR; TCRdb's version includes in-frame clones alone and lacks a portion of them. The table has approximately 50,000 clones, over 75% seen once. Material for sequencing was peripheral blood. The receptors originated from a man in his 60s with COVID-19, enrolled during active disease. The CDR3 runs from the conserved cysteine through the conserved F or W. The D gene is left open where the match is weak.

d_gene	v_gene	j_gene	len	CDR3aa	CDR3nt
NA	TRBV7-9	TRBJ2-5	14	CASRGPGVRETQYF	TGTGCCAGCAGGGGGCCTGGTGTACGGGAGACCCAGTACTTC
TRBD1	TRBV7-2	TRBJ2-5	14	CASRLRGPEETQYF	TGTGCCAGCCGACTTAGGGGGCCAGAGGAGACCCAGTACTTC
NA	TRBV5-1	TRBJ2-3	14	CASSRRDSTDTQYF	TGCGCCAGTAGCAGGAGGGACAGCACAGATACGCAGTATTTT
TRBD2	TRBV12-5	TRBJ2-7	15	CASGWSGERTYEQYF	TGTGCTAGTGGTTGGAGCGGGGAGCGGACATACGAGCAGTACTTC
NA	TRBV6-5	TRBJ1-1	15	CASSSAAGRETEAFF	TGTGCCAGCAGTTCCGCGGCCGGGAGAGAGACTGAAGCTTTCTTT
TRBD2	TRBV25-1	TRBJ2-3	18	CASSENPPPDGRSDTQYF	TGTGCCAGCAGTGAAAACCCCCCCCCGGACGGGAGGTCAGATACGCAGTATTTT
NA	TRBV14	TRBJ2-3	14	CATRGPYSTDTQYF	TGTGCCACCCGAGGCCCCTACAGCACAGATACGCAGTATTTT
TRBD2	TRBV7-2	TRBJ2-7	15	CASSPGLAGAHEQYF	TGTGCCAGCAGCCCCGGACTAGCGGGAGCCCACGAGCAGTACTTC
NA	TRBV5-5	TRBJ1-5	16	CASSLVGQGRNQPQHF	TGTGCCAGCAGCTTGGTTGGGCAGGGGCGCAATCAGCCCCAGCATTTT
NA	TRBV12-5	TRBJ2-2	13	CASMTGNTGELFF	TGTGCTAGCATGACAGGGAACACCGGGGAGCTGTTTTTT
NA	TRBV5-1	TRBJ2-7	14	CASSLPGVYYEQYF	TGCGCCAGCAGCTTGCCAGGGGTCTACTACGAGCAGTACTTC
TRBD1	TRBV29-1	TRBJ1-2	14	CSVERQGAWSGYTF	TGCAGCGTTGAAAGACAGGGGGCCTGGAGTGGCTACACCTTC
TRBD1	TRBV5-5	TRBJ1-2	15	CASSLAGQGNYGYTF	TGTGCCAGCAGCTTGGCGGGACAGGGGAACTATGGCTACACCTTC
NA	TRBV2	TRBJ1-5	14	CASSDSYGNQPQHF	TGTGCCAGCAGTGATTCGTACGGTAATCAGCCCCAGCATTTT